A selection of T cell receptor beta chains follows, all from one sample in a study of blood T cell repertoires in COVID-19. The protocol was immunoSEQ multiplex PCR, while the TCRdb copy is restricted to in-frame clones and leaves out a portion. This table holds fewer than 200,000 clones, approximately 84% found once. Sequenced sample: peripheral blood. All receptors come from a man aged 40-49 years who had recovered from COVID-19. The CDR3 runs from the conserved cysteine through the conserved F or W. The order of the fields is D gene, V gene, CDR3 length, clone size, J gene, CDR3 protein, CDR3 DNA. A D gene is named only where the DNA matches it firmly. Where a row states a size, it is once, few, many or the class of an expanded clone; other rows omit it.

>TRBD1|TRBV10-3|15|NA|TRBJ2-7
CAISETPDRGAEQYF
TGTGCCATCAGTGAGACCCCGGACAGGGGAGCCGAGCAGTACTTC
>NA|TRBV5-1|14|once|TRBJ2-7
CASSSGQFSYEQYF
TGCGCCAGCAGCAGTGGACAATTTTCCTACGAGCAGTACTTC
>TRBD1|TRBV13|14|NA|TRBJ2-7
CASSDRTGTYEQYF
TGTGCCAGCAGCGACAGGACAGGAACCTACGAGCAGTACTTC
>NA|TRBV4-2|15|NA|TRBJ2-5
CASSQAEGAPETQYF
TGTGCCAGCAGCCAAGCCGAAGGGGCGCCCGAGACCCAGTACTTC
>NA|TRBV3-1/TRBV3-2|14|NA|TRBJ1-1
CASSPGLRNTEAFF
TGTGCCAGCAGCCCGGGACTCCGGAACACTGAAGCTTTCTTT
>NA|TRBV27|13|NA|TRBJ2-1
CASRSRDYNEQFF
TGTGCCAGCAGGTCCAGGGACTACAATGAGCAGTTCTTC
>TRBD1|TRBV19|12|NA|TRBJ1-6
CASRQGGSPLHF
TGTGCCAGCCGACAGGGTGGTTCACCCCTCCACTTT
>TRBD1|TRBV19|11|NA|TRBJ2-7
CASGQGYEQYF
TGTGCCAGTGGACAGGGCTACGAGCAGTACTTC
>NA|TRBV19|13|NA|TRBJ2-3
CASSMRGTDTQYF
TGTGCCAGTAGTATGAGGGGGACAGATACGCAGTATTTT
>NA|TRBV7-2|14|NA|TRBJ2-7
CASSPFLGGYEQYF
TGCGCCAGCAGCCCTTTTCTAGGGGGCTACGAGCAGTACTTC
>NA|TRBV7-2|12|NA|TRBJ1-2
CASSPSTERYTF
TGTGCCAGCAGCCCGTCGACAGAACGCTACACCTTC
>NA|TRBV16|11|few|TRBJ1-2
CASSPSSGYTF
TGTGCCAGCAGCCCATCCAGTGGCTACACCTTC
>TRBD1|TRBV6-2/TRBV6-3|14|few|TRBJ1-1
CASSVQGLNTEAFF
TGTGCCAGCAGTGTACAGGGGTTGAACACTGAAGCTTTCTTT
>TRBD2|TRBV24-1|15|NA|TRBJ2-3
CATSDSTSVGDTQYF
TGTGCCACCAGTGATTCGACTAGCGTGGGAGATACGCAGTATTTT
>NA|TRBV7-6|15|few|TRBJ1-1
CASSATGSMNTEAFF
TGTGCCAGCAGCGCTACAGGGAGCATGAACACTGAAGCTTTCTTT
>NA|TRBV4-3|14|NA|TRBJ1-3
CASSPGGSGNTIYF
TGCGCCAGCAGCCCCGGGGGTTCGGGAAACACCATATATTTT
>TRBD2|TRBV18|17|NA|TRBJ2-2
CASSPPGLAGNTGELFF
TGTGCCAGCTCACCACCGGGGCTAGCGGGTAACACCGGGGAGCTGTTTTTT
>TRBD1|TRBV28|13|NA|TRBJ2-7
CATRQGSGYEQYF
TGTGCCACCCGACAGGGCTCAGGGTACGAGCAGTACTTC
>NA|TRBV2|15|NA|TRBJ2-2
CASTRGDSATGELFF
TGTGCCAGTACCCGGGGTGATAGCGCGACCGGGGAGCTGTTTTTT
>NA|TRBV19|15|NA|TRBJ1-2
CASSRDTASLYGYTF
TGTGCCAGTAGTAGAGACACTGCCTCTCTGTATGGCTACACCTTC
>TRBD1|TRBV7-2|13|NA|TRBJ2-3
CASRTGGLDTQYF
TGTGCCAGCAGAACAGGGGGCCTAGATACGCAGTATTTT
>TRBD1|TRBV6-6|12|few|TRBJ1-5
CASRGQNQPQHF
TGTGCCAGCAGGGGACAGAATCAGCCCCAGCATTTT
>NA|TRBV6-5|12|NA|TRBJ2-7
CASNGGAYEQYF
TGTGCCAGCAACGGAGGAGCCTACGAGCAGTACTTC
>TRBD1|TRBV5-4|13|once|TRBJ2-7
CASSPDRADEQYF
TGTGCCAGCAGCCCGGACAGGGCAGACGAGCAGTACTTC
>NA|TRBV18|15|NA|TRBJ1-1
CASSLKDKGWTEAFF
TGTGCCAGCTCACTTAAGGACAAAGGGTGGACTGAAGCTTTCTTT
>NA|TRBV7-2|15|NA|TRBJ2-1
CASSLVVGPGNEQFF
TGTGCCAGCAGCTTAGTGGTGGGCCCGGGGAATGAGCAGTTCTTC
>TRBD2|TRBV5-4|16|NA|TRBJ2-1
CASSSSFRTSAGEQFF
TGTGCCAGCAGCTCTTCCTTTAGGACTAGCGCGGGAGAGCAGTTCTTC
>TRBD2|TRBV4-3|15|few|TRBJ2-3
CASSASGSPTDTQYF
TGCGCCAGCAGCGCAAGCGGGAGTCCCACAGATACGCAGTATTTT
>TRBD1|TRBV4-2|16|NA|TRBJ2-7
CASSQVSGTGSYEQYF
TGTGCCAGCAGCCAAGTTTCCGGGACAGGGTCCTACGAGCAGTACTTC